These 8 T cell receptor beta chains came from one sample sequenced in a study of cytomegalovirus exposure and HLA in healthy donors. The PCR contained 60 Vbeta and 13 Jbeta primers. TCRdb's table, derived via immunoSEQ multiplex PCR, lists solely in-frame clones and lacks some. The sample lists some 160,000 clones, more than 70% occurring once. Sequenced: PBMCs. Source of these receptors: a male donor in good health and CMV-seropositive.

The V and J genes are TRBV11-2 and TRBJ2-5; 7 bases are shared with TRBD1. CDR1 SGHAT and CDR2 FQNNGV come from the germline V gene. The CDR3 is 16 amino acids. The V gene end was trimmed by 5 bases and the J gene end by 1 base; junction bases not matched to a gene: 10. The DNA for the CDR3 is TGTGCCAGCAGCATCGGAACAGGGGCAGGCCAAGAGACCCAGTACTTC. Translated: CASSIGTGAGQETQYF.

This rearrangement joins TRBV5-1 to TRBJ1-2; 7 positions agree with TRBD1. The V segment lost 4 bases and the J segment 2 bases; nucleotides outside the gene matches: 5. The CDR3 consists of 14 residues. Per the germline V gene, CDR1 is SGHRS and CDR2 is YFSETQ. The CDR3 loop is CASSKDRANYGYTF. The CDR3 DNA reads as TGCGCCAGCAGCAAAGACAGGGCGAACTATGGCTACACCTTC.

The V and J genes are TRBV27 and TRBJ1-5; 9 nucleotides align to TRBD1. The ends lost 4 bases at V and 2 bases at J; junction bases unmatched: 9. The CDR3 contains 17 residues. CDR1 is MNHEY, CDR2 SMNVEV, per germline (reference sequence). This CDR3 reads CASSSEQGARGNQPQHF. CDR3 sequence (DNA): TGTGCCAGCAGTTCTGAACAGGGGGCGAGGGGCAATCAGCCCCAGCATTTT.

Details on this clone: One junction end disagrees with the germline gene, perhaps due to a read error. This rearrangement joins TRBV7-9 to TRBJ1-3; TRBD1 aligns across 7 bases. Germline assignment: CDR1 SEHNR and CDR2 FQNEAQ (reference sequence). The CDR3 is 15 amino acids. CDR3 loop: CSSSYRQGTGNTIYF. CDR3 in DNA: TGTTCCAGCAGCTATCGACAGGGAACAGGAAACACCATATATTTT.

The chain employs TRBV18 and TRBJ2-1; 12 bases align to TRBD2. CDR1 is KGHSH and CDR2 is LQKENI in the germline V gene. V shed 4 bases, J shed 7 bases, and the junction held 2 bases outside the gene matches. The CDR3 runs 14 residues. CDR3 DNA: TGTGCCAGCTCACTGACTAGCGGGAGTAATGAGCAGTTCTTC. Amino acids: CASSLTSGSNEQFF.

The CDR3 loop reads CASSPPYAGYGTEAFF. As DNA, the CDR3 is TGTGCCAGCTCACCACCCTACGCAGGGTATGGCACTGAAGCTTTCTTT. The chain has TRBV18 and TRBJ1-1, with TRBD1 as a possible D gene (5 bases). Germline CDR1 reads KGHSH; CDR2 reads LQKENI. Trimming cost V 0 bases and J 4 bases, with 15 bases left between them. The CDR3 sequence is 16 residues long.

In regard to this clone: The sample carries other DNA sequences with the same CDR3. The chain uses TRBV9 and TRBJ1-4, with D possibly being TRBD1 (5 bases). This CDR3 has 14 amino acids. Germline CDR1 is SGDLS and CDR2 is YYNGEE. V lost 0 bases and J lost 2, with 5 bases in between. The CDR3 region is CASSVGGTNEKLFF. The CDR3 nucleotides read TGTGCCAGCAGCGTAGGGGGCACTAATGAAAAACTGTTTTTT.

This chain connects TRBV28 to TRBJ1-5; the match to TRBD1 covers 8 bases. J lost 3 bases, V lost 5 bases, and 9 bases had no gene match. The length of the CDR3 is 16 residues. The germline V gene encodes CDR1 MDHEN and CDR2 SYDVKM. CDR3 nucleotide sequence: TGTGCCAGCAGTCCCCGGGGACAGGAGACCAATCAGCCCCAGCATTTT. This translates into CASSPRGQETNQPQHF.